The sequence of this TCR beta chain was determined in a study of T-cell reconstitution after alpha-beta-depleted transplantation in children. This sample's TCRbeta library carried unique molecular identifier barcodes. A single record per CDR3 protein comes from TCRdb applying MiXCR to the PCR reads. This sample has tens of thousands of distinct CDR3 sequences, with 15% to 17% found just once. The CDR3 totals 17 residues. The ends lost 9 bases at V and 6 bases at J; junction bases unmatched: 22. This clonotype was seen a handful of times. The source was PBMCs, mostly from graft donor cells, collected 180 days after TCRalphabeta/CD19-depleted stem cell transplant. The clonotype was recovered from a male patient aged 2 to 9 who had a stem cell transplant for acute lymphoblastic leukemia, so the T cells may come from the graft donor. V usage is TRBV12-3 or TRBV12-4 and J usage is TRBJ1-2, with 7 bases that match TRBD1. CDR3 sequence reads: CASRLGLRTGNKDGYTF. The CDR3 DNA reads as TGTGCCAGTCGGTTGGGGCTCCGGACAGGAAATAAGGATGGCTACACCTTC.